These T cell receptor beta chains were read from a single sample in a study of T cell responses to AZD1222 COVID-19 vaccine. Data came from immunoSEQ multiplex PCR; TCRdb stores just in-frame clones and leaves some out. Among approximately 120,000 clones, about 89% were seen once, and the ten largest hold about 27%. Source: peripheral blood, taken on day 0 of AZD1222 vaccination. The source is an adult in good health. Both conserved end residues are part of each CDR3. Fields, in order: J gene, V gene, D gene, clone size, CDR3 protein, CDR3 DNA. D genes are given only for firm matches. Clone size is stated in some rows and not others, as once, few, many or a class when expanded.

j_call: TRBJ1-1
v_call: TRBV12-3/TRBV12-4
d_call: .
clone_size: .
cdr3_aa: CASSPRTSPEAFF
cdr3_nt: TGTGCCAGCAGTCCCCGGACAAGTCCTGAAGCTTTCTTT

j_call: TRBJ1-4
v_call: TRBV7-9
d_call: TRBD1
clone_size: .
cdr3_aa: CASSLARPGGSEKLFF
cdr3_nt: TGTGCCAGCAGCTTAGCGCGGCCAGGGGGAAGTGAAAAACTGTTTTTT

j_call: TRBJ1-2
v_call: TRBV7-9
d_call: TRBD1
clone_size: .
cdr3_aa: CASSPRTGNGYTF
cdr3_nt: TGTGCCAGCAGCCCCAGGACAGGGAACGGCTACACCTTC

j_call: TRBJ1-1
v_call: TRBV6-1
d_call: .
clone_size: .
cdr3_aa: CASSERGRTEAFF
cdr3_nt: TGTGCCAGCAGTGAACGGGGTCGCACTGAAGCTTTCTTT

j_call: TRBJ1-4
v_call: TRBV7-9
d_call: .
clone_size: .
cdr3_aa: CASSSGDDEKLFF
cdr3_nt: TGTGCCAGCAGCTCCGGGGACGATGAAAAACTGTTTTTT

j_call: TRBJ1-1
v_call: TRBV7-9
d_call: TRBD1
clone_size: .
cdr3_aa: CASSRWTGGSEAFF
cdr3_nt: TGTGCCAGCAGCCGCTGGACAGGGGGCTCTGAAGCTTTCTTT

j_call: TRBJ1-1
v_call: TRBV6-6
d_call: .
clone_size: .
cdr3_aa: CASSPGGGTTLNTEAFF
cdr3_nt: TGTGCCAGCAGTCCCGGGGGGGGCACTACTCTGAACACTGAAGCTTTCTTT

j_call: TRBJ1-6
v_call: TRBV6-5
d_call: TRBD1
clone_size: .
cdr3_aa: CASTLQGPRDSPLHF
cdr3_nt: TGTGCCAGCACCCTACAGGGGCCTCGCGACTCACCCCTCCACTTT

j_call: TRBJ1-1
v_call: TRBV6-5
d_call: TRBD1
clone_size: few
cdr3_aa: CASSTTGTVIGAFF
cdr3_nt: TGTGCCAGCAGTACCACCGGGACAGTCATCGGGGCTTTCTTT

j_call: TRBJ2-1
v_call: TRBV4-3
d_call: TRBD2
clone_size: .
cdr3_aa: CASSLRGSGRRNEQFF
cdr3_nt: TGCGCCAGCAGCCTCCGGGGTAGCGGGAGGCGGAATGAGCAGTTCTTC

j_call: TRBJ2-5
v_call: TRBV5-1
d_call: TRBD2
clone_size: .
cdr3_aa: CASSLGTRYTETQYF
cdr3_nt: TGCGCCAGCAGCTTGGGGACTAGGTATACAGAGACCCAGTACTTC

j_call: TRBJ2-2
v_call: TRBV7-8
d_call: .
clone_size: .
cdr3_aa: CASSPRGGTENTGELFF
cdr3_nt: TGTGCCAGCAGTCCTCGGGGGGGGACAGAAAACACCGGGGAGCTGTTTTTT

j_call: TRBJ2-3
v_call: TRBV12-3/TRBV12-4
d_call: .
clone_size: .
cdr3_aa: CASKRRGDTQYF
cdr3_nt: TGTGCCAGCAAGCGGAGGGGAGATACGCAGTATTTT

j_call: TRBJ1-5
v_call: TRBV18
d_call: .
clone_size: .
cdr3_aa: CASSPVGRTHSNQPQHF
cdr3_nt: TGTGCCAGCTCACCAGTAGGGAGAACGCATAGCAATCAGCCCCAGCATTTT

j_call: TRBJ1-1
v_call: TRBV7-6
d_call: TRBD1
clone_size: .
cdr3_aa: CASSLAPSEDRRAEAFF
cdr3_nt: TGTGCCAGCAGCTTAGCCCCCTCCGAGGACAGGAGGGCTGAAGCTTTCTTT

j_call: TRBJ2-3
v_call: TRBV6-5
d_call: TRBD1
clone_size: .
cdr3_aa: CASSLDRVTDTQYF
cdr3_nt: TGTGCCAGCAGTTTGGACAGGGTTACAGATACGCAGTATTTT

j_call: TRBJ2-7
v_call: TRBV28
d_call: TRBD1
clone_size: .
cdr3_aa: CATWGTASSYEQYF
cdr3_nt: TGTGCCACCTGGGGGACAGCCAGCTCCTACGAGCAGTACTTC

j_call: TRBJ2-3
v_call: TRBV18
d_call: TRBD2
clone_size: .
cdr3_aa: CASSPGSGIADTQYF
cdr3_nt: TGTGCCAGCTCACCAGGTAGCGGGATCGCAGATACGCAGTATTTT

j_call: TRBJ1-1
v_call: TRBV5-6
d_call: TRBD1
clone_size: .
cdr3_aa: CASSPKDRGFEGAFF
cdr3_nt: TGTGCCAGCAGCCCAAAGGACAGGGGGTTTGAGGGAGCTTTCTTT

j_call: TRBJ2-2
v_call: TRBV5-1
d_call: .
clone_size: .
cdr3_aa: CASSFTGVVTGELFF
cdr3_nt: TGCGCCAGCAGCTTTACGGGAGTGGTCACCGGGGAGCTGTTTTTT

j_call: TRBJ1-6
v_call: TRBV3-1/TRBV3-2
d_call: .
clone_size: .
cdr3_aa: CASSRAGDSPLHF
cdr3_nt: TGTGCCAGCAGCCGAGCAGGAGATTCACCCCTCCACTTT

j_call: TRBJ1-1
v_call: TRBV27
d_call: .
clone_size: .
cdr3_aa: CASRSLGASTEAFF
cdr3_nt: TGTGCCAGCAGGTCCCTCGGGGCCAGCACTGAAGCTTTCTTT

j_call: TRBJ1-4
v_call: TRBV18
d_call: TRBD1
clone_size: .
cdr3_aa: CASSPRTGFSEKLFF
cdr3_nt: TGTGCCAGCTCCCCAAGGACAGGGTTTAGCGAAAAACTGTTTTTT

j_call: TRBJ1-5
v_call: TRBV4-1
d_call: .
clone_size: .
cdr3_aa: CASSQGGVGGGQPQHF
cdr3_nt: TGCGCCAGCAGCCAAGGGGGCGTGGGTGGCGGTCAGCCCCAGCATTTT

j_call: TRBJ1-2
v_call: TRBV13
d_call: TRBD1
clone_size: .
cdr3_aa: CASRVDRGVGGYTF
cdr3_nt: TGTGCCAGCAGAGTGGACAGGGGGGTGGGTGGCTACACCTTC

j_call: TRBJ1-2
v_call: TRBV6-5
d_call: .
clone_size: .
cdr3_aa: CASQRDGGGYTF
cdr3_nt: TGTGCCAGCCAGAGAGATGGAGGAGGCTACACCTTC

j_call: TRBJ2-3
v_call: TRBV3-1/TRBV3-2
d_call: .
clone_size: .
cdr3_aa: CASSQDGGDTQYF
cdr3_nt: TGTGCCAGCAGCCAAGACGGAGGGGATACGCAGTATTTT

j_call: TRBJ1-4
v_call: TRBV5-1
d_call: .
clone_size: .
cdr3_aa: CASSLEDWRGEKLFF
cdr3_nt: TGCGCCAGCAGCTTAGAGGACTGGAGGGGGGAAAAACTGTTTTTT

j_call: TRBJ2-2
v_call: TRBV7-2
d_call: TRBD2
clone_size: few
cdr3_aa: CASSFSGRAGTGELFF
cdr3_nt: TGTGCCAGCAGCTTTAGCGGGAGGGCCGGAACCGGGGAGCTGTTTTTT

j_call: TRBJ1-2
v_call: TRBV6-5
d_call: .
clone_size: .
cdr3_aa: CASSYSRESFKGYTF
cdr3_nt: TGTGCCAGCAGTTACTCCCGGGAATCCTTCAAAGGCTACACCTTC

j_call: TRBJ1-1
v_call: TRBV6-5
d_call: .
clone_size: .
cdr3_aa: CASSYSGTLNTEAFF
cdr3_nt: TGTGCCAGCAGTTACTCAGGGACATTGAACACTGAAGCTTTCTTT

j_call: TRBJ2-1
v_call: TRBV4-1
d_call: .
clone_size: .
cdr3_aa: CASSQEASQTYNEQFF
cdr3_nt: TGCGCCAGCAGCCAAGAAGCTAGCCAGACATACAATGAGCAGTTCTTC

j_call: TRBJ1-1
v_call: TRBV4-1
d_call: .
clone_size: .
cdr3_aa: CASSQDGTGNTEAFF
cdr3_nt: TGCGCCAGCAGCCAAGATGGTACGGGAAACACTGAAGCTTTCTTT

j_call: TRBJ2-4
v_call: TRBV21-1
d_call: .
clone_size: .
cdr3_aa: CASSGEGADIQYF
cdr3_nt: TGTGCCAGCAGCGGGGAGGGTGCGGACATTCAGTACTTC

j_call: TRBJ1-4
v_call: TRBV7-9
d_call: .
clone_size: many
cdr3_aa: CASSQLPGPGEKLFF
cdr3_nt: TGTGCCAGCAGTCAACTGCCGGGACCGGGTGAAAAACTGTTTTTT

j_call: TRBJ1-2
v_call: TRBV30
d_call: TRBD1
clone_size: .
cdr3_aa: CAWSRPGTGGWGYTF
cdr3_nt: TGTGCCTGGAGTCGTCCCGGGACAGGGGGATGGGGCTACACCTTC

j_call: TRBJ1-3
v_call: TRBV19
d_call: .
clone_size: once
cdr3_aa: CASSILAGDGNTIYF
cdr3_nt: TGTGCCAGTAGTATCCTAGCGGGAGATGGAAACACCATATATTTT

j_call: TRBJ1-5
v_call: TRBV9
d_call: .
clone_size: once
cdr3_aa: CASSATGTGNQPQHF
cdr3_nt: TGTGCCAGCAGCGCTACAGGGACGGGCAATCAGCCCCAGCATTTT

j_call: TRBJ1-2
v_call: TRBV3-1/TRBV3-2
d_call: TRBD1
clone_size: .
cdr3_aa: CASSPRTGGYGYTF
cdr3_nt: TGTGCCAGCAGCCCTCGGACAGGGGGCTATGGCTACACCTTC

j_call: TRBJ2-7
v_call: TRBV6-5
d_call: TRBD2
clone_size: .
cdr3_aa: CASSSGLAGSEQYF
cdr3_nt: TGTGCCAGCAGTAGCGGACTAGCGGGAAGCGAGCAGTACTTC

j_call: TRBJ2-5
v_call: TRBV27
d_call: TRBD2
clone_size: .
cdr3_aa: CASSSISGVETQYF
cdr3_nt: TGTGCCAGCAGTTCCATTAGCGGGGTTGAGACCCAGTACTTC

j_call: TRBJ1-6
v_call: TRBV9
d_call: TRBD1
clone_size: .
cdr3_aa: CASSVGRQGSSPLHF
cdr3_nt: TGTGCCAGCAGCGTAGGAAGACAGGGCAGTTCACCCCTCCACTTT

j_call: TRBJ2-3
v_call: TRBV5-4
d_call: .
clone_size: .
cdr3_aa: CASSLNRVDDTQYF
cdr3_nt: TGTGCCAGCAGCTTGAACAGGGTGGACGATACGCAGTATTTT

j_call: TRBJ1-4
v_call: TRBV19
d_call: TRBD1
clone_size: .
cdr3_aa: CASTGQGEKLFF
cdr3_nt: TGTGCCAGTACCGGACAGGGGGAAAAACTGTTTTTT